There are a few counts of the clone carrying this TCR beta chain. This specimen comes from a study of blood T cells in healthy people across ages. The sample providers were healthy Caucasian people from Russia, aged roughly 6 to 95. Isolation yielded PBMCs, at least 7 million per sample, in every case. CDR3 length: 17 residues. Looked up from germline, CDR1 is SGHAT and CDR2 is FQNNGV. V shed 0 bases and J 4 bases; nucleotides not matched to a gene: 5. A second PCR of roughly 7 to 11 cycles used a sample-barcoded 5' primer and a J-beta primer mix. The template-switch adaptor was a 5' adaptor with 12 random nucleotides. It tagged each cDNA molecule. MiXCR, run by TCRdb on the 5' RACE reads, gives a single entry per CDR3 protein. The table shows about 1.5 million distinct CDR3 sequences, with about 45% occurring only once.

The rearrangement uses TRBV11-2 and TRBJ2-1; 11 bases align to TRBD1. The TCR sequence derives from a young woman in good health. Sample: blood. CDR3 amino acids: CASSLEVGTGGYNEQFF. The CDR3 coding sequence is TGTGCCAGCAGCTTAGAGGTTGGGACAGGGGGGTACAATGAGCAGTTCTTC. Combining the CDR3 with reference TRBV11-2 and TRBJ2-1 gives the whole variable domain EAGVAQSPRYKIIEKRQSVAFWCNPISGHATLYWYQQILGQGPKLLIQFQNNGVVDDSQLPKDRFSAERLKGVDSTLKIQPAKLEDSAVYLCASSLEVGTGGYNEQFFGPGTRLTVL.